The T cell receptor beta chain described here comes from a study of CD8 T cells in Susac syndrome. RNA in amounts of 0.5 to 1 ug was reverse transcribed with random hexamers. TCRdb reprocessed the immunoSEQ multiplex PCR reads via MiXCR and lists one record per CDR3 protein. The sample includes hundreds of thousands of distinct CDR3 sequences, approximately 90% of them seen just once. Germline V CDR1 and CDR2: MNHNS, SASEGT. The CDR3 sequence is 15 residues long. Trimming took 8 bases from V and 2 from J; bases not matched to a gene: 1. The sequence came from a human donor with multiple sclerosis. Sequences were obtained from CD8+ T cells from PBMCs. V is TRBV6-1 and J is TRBJ2-6; 12 bases align to TRBD1. CDR3 loop: CASGTGGTGANVLTF. DNA for the CDR3: TGTGCCAGCGGGACAGGGGGCACTGGGGCCAACGTCCTGACTTTC.